Listed below are T cell receptor beta chains from one sample, sequenced in a study of T-cell memory formation after mild COVID-19. TCRdb reanalysed the 5' RACE reads using MiXCR and keeps one entry per CDR3 protein. The data show a few hundred thousand distinct CDR3 sequences, with roughly 18% seen just once and approximately 22% held by the top ten. Specimen: PBMCs or a T cell subset sorted from them (not recorded which). These receptors were collected from a man aged 18 to 30 who had mild COVID-19 (a few samples of this study predate the infection). Cell type and time point are not known. Both conserved end residues are part of each CDR3. D genes are given only for firm matches. A clone size is listed for some rows: how often the clone was seen (once, few, many), or a class if it is expanded.

size: -
length: 15
D: -
J: TRBJ2-5
V: TRBV14
DNA: TGTGCCAGCAGCCAAGGAATAGATAACATTGAGACCCAGTACTTC
CDR3: CASSQGIDNIETQYF

size: -
length: 12
D: -
J: TRBJ2-7
V: TRBV2
DNA: TGTGCCAGCAGCGCTGTCCGTCGCGAGCAGTACTTC
CDR3: CASSAVRREQYF

size: few
length: 15
D: TRBD1
J: TRBJ1-2
V: TRBV29-1
DNA: TGCAGCGTGGAGACACGCCAGGGACAGGGGTATGGCTACACCTTC
CDR3: CSVETRQGQGYGYTF

size: few
length: 15
D: TRBD2
J: TRBJ2-3
V: TRBV6-2/TRBV6-3
DNA: TGTGCCAGCAGTCACACACTAGCGGGGCGCGATACGCAGTATTTT
CDR3: CASSHTLAGRDTQYF

size: -
length: 15
D: -
J: TRBJ2-4
V: TRBV12-3/TRBV12-4
DNA: TGTGCCAGCAGTTTTGCAGGGGCGCGGAAAAACATTCAGTACTTC
CDR3: CASSFAGARKNIQYF

size: -
length: 15
D: TRBD2
J: TRBJ2-1
V: TRBV6-4
DNA: TGTGCCAGCAGTTATAGCGGGGGGGCCTGGGGAGAGCAGTTCTTC
CDR3: CASSYSGGAWGEQFF

size: few
length: 15
D: TRBD1
J: TRBJ1-4
V: TRBV19
DNA: TGTGCCAGTAGTAATCGGGACAGGGTACGAGAAAAACTGTATTTT
CDR3: CASSNRDRVREKLYF

size: -
length: 16
D: TRBD1
J: TRBJ1-2
V: TRBV2
DNA: TGTGCCAGCAGTGGAGTTGGAGAGGGGGCCTTCTATGGCTACACCTTC
CDR3: CASSGVGEGAFYGYTF

size: few
length: 16
D: TRBD1
J: TRBJ2-1
V: TRBV28
DNA: TGTGCCAGCAGTACCGGACAGGGGTCTAAGCGCGATGAGCAGTTCTTC
CDR3: CASSTGQGSKRDEQFF

size: many
length: 14
D: -
J: TRBJ2-1
V: TRBV7-3
DNA: TGTGCCAGCAGCCCCCTAAGGGACTACAATGAGCAGTTCTTC
CDR3: CASSPLRDYNEQFF

size: -
length: 13
D: -
J: TRBJ1-1
V: TRBV12-3/TRBV12-4
DNA: TGTGCCAGCAGCCCGACAGGAGTATCTGAAGCTTTCTTT
CDR3: CASSPTGVSEAFF

size: -
length: 17
D: -
J: TRBJ1-4
V: TRBV4-2
DNA: TGTGCCAGCAGCCAAGATGGGTACGGGGGAGCTAATGAAAAACTGTTTTTT
CDR3: CASSQDGYGGANEKLFF

size: many
length: 13
D: -
J: TRBJ2-7
V: TRBV18
DNA: TGTGCCAGCTCACCGGCCGCGGCCTACGAGCAGTACTTC
CDR3: CASSPAAAYEQYF

size: -
length: 15
D: TRBD1
J: TRBJ1-2
V: TRBV5-1
DNA: TGCGCCAGCAGCTCCTCGACAGGGGGCAGGAATGGCTACACCTTC
CDR3: CASSSSTGGRNGYTF